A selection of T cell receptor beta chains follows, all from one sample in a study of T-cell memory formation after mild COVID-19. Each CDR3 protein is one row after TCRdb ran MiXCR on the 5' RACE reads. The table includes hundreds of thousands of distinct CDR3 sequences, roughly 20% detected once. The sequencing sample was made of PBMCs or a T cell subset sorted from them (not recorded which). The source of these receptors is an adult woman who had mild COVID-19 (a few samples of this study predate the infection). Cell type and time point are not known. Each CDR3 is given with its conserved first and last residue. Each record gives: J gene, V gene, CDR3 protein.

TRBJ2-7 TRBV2 CASKKEVDSASYEQYF
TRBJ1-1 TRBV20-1 CSADPGQDTEAFF
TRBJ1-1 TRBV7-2 CASSLRTGGIGTEAFF
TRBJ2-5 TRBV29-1 CSVTRLAGAAFQETQYF
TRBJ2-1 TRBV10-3 CAISAPGLLGEQFF
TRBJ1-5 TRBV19 CASIPQGVRNQPQHF
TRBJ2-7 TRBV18 CASSPPETDEQYF
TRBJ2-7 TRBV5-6 CASSRGTFYEQYF
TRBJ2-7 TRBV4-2 CASSQSGRYKFYEQYF
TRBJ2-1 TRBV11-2 CASSPTGWVEQFF
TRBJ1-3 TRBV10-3 CAISQSSYSGNTIYF
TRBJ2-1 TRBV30 CAWSVINEQFF
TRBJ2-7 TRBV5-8 CASTLDYEQYF
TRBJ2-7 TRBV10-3 CAISEGKTYEQYF
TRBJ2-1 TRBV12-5 CASGLGMIRGRNEQFF
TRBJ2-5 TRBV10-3 CDISGAGSLQETQYF
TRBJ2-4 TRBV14 CASSQTGGQAYNSLAKNIQYF
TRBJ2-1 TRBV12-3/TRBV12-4 CASTRSAGAYNEQFF
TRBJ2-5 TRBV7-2 CASSLGRLAGGPLIETQYF
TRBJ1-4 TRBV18 CASSFVTGPNEKLFF
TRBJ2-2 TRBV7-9 CASRPTAGELFF
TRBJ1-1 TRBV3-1 CASSLYVGERRAFF
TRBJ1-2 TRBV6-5 CASNPYGGGDGYTF
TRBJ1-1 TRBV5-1 CASSLMQPNTEAFF
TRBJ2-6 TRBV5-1 CASSLANGPGANVLTF
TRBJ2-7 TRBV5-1 CASSLEPTREQYF
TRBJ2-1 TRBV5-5 CASSSGPGTSGGRNF
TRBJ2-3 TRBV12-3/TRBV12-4 CASTRAGGGSDTQYF
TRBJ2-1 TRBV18 CASSQDVNEQFF
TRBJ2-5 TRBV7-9 CASSHHRTDQETQYF
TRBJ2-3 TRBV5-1 CASRLGTSGDADTQYF
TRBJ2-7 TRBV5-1 CASSSNLGQAGYEQYF
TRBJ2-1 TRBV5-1 CASGRGQGSYNEQFF
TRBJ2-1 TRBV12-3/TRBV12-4 CASTYGGPFNEQFF
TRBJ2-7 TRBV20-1 CSASEPGQGNEQYF
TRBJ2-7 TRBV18 CASSGLAGGLDEQYF
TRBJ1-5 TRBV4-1 CASSQVIQGYQPQHF
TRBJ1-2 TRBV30 CAWSRFLGGNYGYTF
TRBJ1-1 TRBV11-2 CASSLETDPSNTEAFF
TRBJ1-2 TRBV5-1 CASSLTSGQGANYGYTF
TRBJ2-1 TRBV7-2 CASSFQWGSYNEQFF